A selection of T cell receptor beta chains follows, all from one sample in a study of T cells in Graves' hyperthyroidism and ophthalmopathy. Each CDR3 protein gets one entry after TCRdb re-called the multiplex PCR reads with MiXCR. The repertoire has fewer than 500,000 distinct CDR3 sequences, roughly 14% of them found once; the top ten carry around 13%. The sequenced sample was blood. These receptors originate from a man between 18 and 35 years old with Graves' ophthalmopathy. Both conserved end residues are part of each CDR3. A D gene is named only where the DNA matches it firmly. Size values are once, few and many counts, or a class for expanded clones, and some rows have none.

d_call clone_size j_call v_call cdr3_nt cdr3_aa
. . TRBJ1-1 TRBV3-1 TGTGCCAGCAACCGGGACGCCGGGACTGAAGCTTTCTTT CASNRDAGTEAFF
. . TRBJ2-3 TRBV19 TGTGCCAGTAGGGAAACTAGCACAGATACGCAGTATTTT CASRETSTDTQYF
TRBD2 once TRBJ2-5 TRBV20-1 TGCAGTGCTAGTAGCGGGAGTTGGGAGACCCAGTACTTC CSASSGSWETQYF
. many TRBJ2-3 TRBV7-2 TGTGCCAGCAGCTTAGGCCGGGATACGCAGTATTTT CASSLGRDTQYF
TRBD1 . TRBJ2-3 TRBV20-1 TGCAGTGCTAGGGGGGGGACAGGGAAGATTGGTTGGGGCACAGATACGCAGTATTTT CSARGGTGKIGWGTDTQYF
TRBD1 many TRBJ2-7 TRBV10-2 TGCGCCAGCAGTTACAGGGGAGAATCCTACGAGCAGTACTTC CASSYRGESYEQYF
TRBD2 many TRBJ2-1 TRBV6-2/TRBV6-3 TGTGCCAGCACCTCGGGGGGGCCGCCTTACAATGAGCAGTTCTTC CASTSGGPPYNEQFF
. many TRBJ2-5 TRBV11-2 TGTGCCAGCAGCTTTCCGGGACAAGAGACCCAGTACTTC CASSFPGQETQYF
. many TRBJ1-1 TRBV18 TGTGCCAGCTCACCACCGGCCGGGGACACTGAAGCTTTCTTT CASSPPAGDTEAFF
. . TRBJ1-5 TRBV5-6 TGTGCCAGCAGCGGGGGCCGGGGCCTCCCCCAGCATTTT CASSGGRGLPQHF
. many TRBJ2-5 TRBV10-3 TGTGCCATCAGTGGTTCTTCTAGCGTCCCCCAAGAGACCCAGTACTTC CAISGSSSVPQETQYF
. . TRBJ2-6 TRBV19 TGTGCCAGTAGTATAGTACGGTACTCTGGGGCCAACGTCCTGACTTTC CASSIVRYSGANVLTF
. many TRBJ1-5 TRBV12-5 TGTGCTAGCCTTGCTGGCGATGGCAATCAGCCCCAGCATTTT CASLAGDGNQPQHF
TRBD2 few TRBJ2-1 TRBV19 TGTGCCAGTAGTATTGGGACTAGCGGGACCTTGGTGCAGTTCTTC CASSIGTSGTLVQFF
. many TRBJ2-2 TRBV2 TGTGCCAGCAGTGAGGCTGATAGCTATGAGAACACCGGGGAGCTGTTTTTT CASSEADSYENTGELFF
. . TRBJ2-7 TRBV5-1 TGCGCCAGCAGCTTGGGGAACGTTAACACCTACGAGCAGTGCTTC CASSLGNVNTYEQCF
. . TRBJ1-2 TRBV6-1 TGTGCCAGTGAAAACCCGACAGGAGCCTATGGCTACACCTTC CASENPTGAYGYTF
. many TRBJ2-1 TRBV3-1 TGTGCCAGCAGCCACGAGTACAATGAGCAGTTCTTC CASSHEYNEQFF
TRBD1 . TRBJ1-5 TRBV6-1 TGTGCCAGCAGTGAACAGGGGGAGTGGAATCAGCCCCAGCATTTT CASSEQGEWNQPQHF
. many TRBJ2-7 TRBV10-3 TGTGCCACATCCGGGGAGGTGGGCTACGAGCAGTACTTC CATSGEVGYEQYF
. once TRBJ2-1 TRBV20-1 TGCAGTGCTAGATCGGAAACTATGAATGAGCAGTTCTTC CSARSETMNEQFF
. many TRBJ2-5 TRBV3-1 TGTGCCAGCAGCCAACCCTTCTTCCAAGAGACCCAGTACTTC CASSQPFFQETQYF
TRBD1 many TRBJ2-7 TRBV5-5 TGTGCCAGCAGCTTGTGGACCGACGGGACAGGGGCCTACGAGCAGTACTTC CASSLWTDGTGAYEQYF
TRBD1 many TRBJ2-7 TRBV6-1 TGTGCCAGCAGTACCAGACAGGGGCTCGAGCAGTACTTC CASSTRQGLEQYF
. many TRBJ1-1 TRBV7-8 TGTGCCAGTGGCGCAGGGAACACTGAAGCTTTCTTT CASGAGNTEAFF
. many TRBJ2-1 TRBV2 TGTGCCAGCAGTACCCCGGGACTTTACAATGAGCAGTTCTTC CASSTPGLYNEQFF
TRBD2 . TRBJ2-1 TRBV14 TGTGCCAGCAGCCGACCCGGGACTAGCTGGTGCAATGAGCAGTTCTTC CASSRPGTSWCNEQFF